This T cell receptor (beta chain) was captured by sequencing in a study of T cell responses to AZD1222 COVID-19 vaccine. Study-level findings and limits: Only after the peak T cell response were repertoires sampled. Nearly half of spike-specific TCRs reportedly target unmutated variant regions.

Data came from immunoSEQ multiplex PCR; TCRdb stores just in-frame clones and leaves some out. The table has 75,000 to 95,000 clones, around 90% seen once; the top ten hold more than 25%. Notes on this clone: Its specificity is unknown.

This specimen consisted of peripheral blood, obtained 28 days after the second AZD1222 dose. This sequence was found in an adult who received the AZD1222 COVID-19 vaccine.

The chain's CDR3 is CASGLSREWSTDTQYF. The CDR3 nucleotides are TGTGCTAGTGGTCTCAGCAGGGAATGGAGCACAGATACGCAGTATTTT. This chain links TRBV12-5 with TRBJ2-3, with a tentative D call TRBD1 (5 bases). Germline assignment: CDR1 LGHNT and CDR2 FRNRAP. V dropped 5 bases and J dropped 0 bases, with 15 bases sitting between them. The length of the CDR3 is 16 residues. Drawing the rest from reference TRBV12-5 and TRBJ2-3, the complete variable domain is DARVTQTPRHKVTEMGQEVTMRCQPILGHNTVFWYRQTMMQGLELLAYFRNRAPLDDSGMPKDRFSAEMPDATLATLKIQPSEPRDSAVYFCASGLSREWSTDTQYFGPGTRLTVL.